The TCR beta chain under discussion was sequenced for a study of T cell responses to AZD1222 COVID-19 vaccine. Some clones are missing from TCRdb's copy, which holds only in-frame ones; the method was immunoSEQ multiplex PCR. The sample yields some 180,000 clones, more than 80% seen once. Here the sequenced sample was peripheral blood, taken on day 0 of AZD1222 vaccination. The sequence was collected from an adult in good health.

The CDR3 sequence: CAIGGTGDYEQYF. CDR3 bases: TGTGCCATCGGGGGGACAGGGGACTACGAGCAGTACTTC. The chain couples TRBV6-6 to TRBJ2-7; 10 nucleotides agree with TRBD1. The CDR3 runs 13 residues. Germline CDR1 and CDR2: MNHNY and SVGAGI (reference sequence). The V and J ends lost 10 bases and 3 bases, in that order; junction bases with no gene match: 6.